The T cell receptor (beta chain) described here comes from a study of blood T cell repertoires in COVID-19 (dated by TCRdb to about 2020). For the study in its entirety: Samples from collaborators originated in the United States, Italy and Spain and spanned both the acute and convalescent phases of COVID-19. The material from the prospective study consisted of cDNA or gDNA derived from T cells, B-cell-depleted T cells, or PBMCs. The dataset comprised deeply sampled blood TCRbeta repertoires from subjects exposed to, actively infected with, or recovered from COVID-19. A freely available public database, intended as a resource for researchers studying the immune response to SARS-CoV-2, is where the repertoires were released. The samples were drawn from the first 160 participants of the ongoing ImmuneRACE study and from 1,254 subjects provided by 6 global collaborators. Nearly every sample came with metadata listing a de-identified subject ID, COVID-19 status, age in years and sex. Where HLA class I and class II types were available, the types were taken from metadata supplied by the sample provider, not from assay-based typing. Here is what the overall study found, with its caveats: The amount of clinical and demographic metadata varied by source and participant and was provided uncurated.

On this clone: The specificity of this receptor is unknown. No much larger clone is present one base from it, and per-base qualities are unavailable.

Collaborating institutions collected whole blood in K2EDTA tubes following their own protocols. Collaborator samples were shipped for TCRbeta analysis as frozen whole blood, isolated PBMCs, or DNA extracted from either sample type. TCRbeta CDR3 regions were amplified from genomic DNA by means of the immunoSEQ Assay, a bias-controlled multiplex PCR. The study's own analysis went as follows. The number of nucleated cells in each sample was estimated from the amplification of reference gene primers within the assay. To quantify the absolute abundance of each unique TCRbeta CDR3 rearrangement, sequence reads were collapsed and filtered. For each sample, productive Simpson clonality was calculated as the square root of Simpson's diversity index across productive rearrangements. The table comes from immuneACCESS by way of TCRdb, which keeps in-frame sequences with V and J called. Part of the clones is missing from these tables; in studies checked, under half for an unresolved V gene and the rest for unknown reasons. V and J calls and clone size are as listed in that table; D and trimming were resolved from the DNA. The sample table lists about 40,000 clones, roughly 80% of them with a count of one. Of the sample, under 30% falls within the top ten clones.

Cut back by 5 bases and 8 bases, the V and J ends lie 12 bases apart. CDR1 SEHNR and CDR2 FQNEAQ are derived from the germline V gene (reference sequence). The CDR3 contains 13 residues, cysteine and phenylalanine counted. Just CDR3 DNA is preserved here, 39 bases in frame from base 1. The chain uses TRBV7-9 and TRBJ1-4, with no D gene named confidently. The sequenced sample consisted of peripheral blood. The clonotype was recovered from a woman between 65 and 79 years old with acute or convalescent COVID-19. The sequenced DNA is TGTGCCAGCAGCGTTAGAGGCGGAGAAAAACTGTTTTTT. It codes for CASSVRGGEKLFF.